Following are 17 T cell receptor beta chains from one sample sequenced in a study of T cell repertoires in cytomegalovirus infection. These receptors' antigens are unknown. TCRdb analysed the reads with MiXCR anew, one entry per CDR3 protein. The data show 200,000 to 250,000 distinct CDR3 sequences, roughly two fifths seen once. The sequencing used CD8+ T cells from cultured PBMCs, collected from culture after CMV antigen stimulation. The receptors derive from a human donor in good health (CMV status not recorded). Some clones in this sample may be carry-over from other donors' samples.

The V call is TRBV28, the J call TRBJ2-1; TRBD2 might be the D (5 bases). Germline CDR1 is MDHEN and CDR2 is SYDVKM. The CDR3 is 14 amino acids. Trimming cost V 3 bases and J 3 bases, with 9 bases left between them. CDR3: CASSLASIYNEQFF. The CDR3, as DNA: TGTGCCAGCAGTTTGGCTAGCATCTACAATGAGCAGTTCTTC.

This rearrangement joins TRBV12-3 or TRBV12-4 to TRBJ2-2, with D uncertain. V dropped 7 bases and J dropped 4 bases, with 16 bases sitting between them. The CDR3 extends over 15 amino acids. The CDR3, as DNA: TGTGCCAGCATGGCCCCGGGCACCCTCACCGGGGAGCTGTTTTTT. As protein: CASMAPGTLTGELFF.

A few counts support this clonotype. The DNA for the CDR3 is TGTGCCAGCAGTTCTCGCCGGTTGGGCACAAACACTGAAGCTTTCTTT. It yields the protein CASSSRRLGTNTEAFF. The rearrangement uses TRBV12-3 or TRBV12-4 and TRBJ1-1; D unclear. V was clipped by 4 bases and J by 2 bases, with 17 bases between them. The CDR3 runs 16 residues.

V usage is TRBV7-8 and J usage is TRBJ2-5; 9 nucleotides agree with TRBD2. Trimming took 6 bases from V and 5 from J; bases not matched to a gene: 4. The CDR3 consists of 13 residues. Germline V gives CDR1 SGHVS, CDR2 FQNEAQ. Here the CDR3 DNA reads TGTGCCAGCAGAGGGACTAGCAGGGAGACCCAGTACTTC. It yields the protein CASRGTSRETQYF.

This chain connects TRBV27 to TRBJ1-5; D not certain. This CDR3 has 14 residues. Germline lookup yields CDR1 MNHEY and CDR2 SMNVEV (reference sequence). V lost 4 bases and J lost 4, with 11 bases in between. CDR3 protein: CASSWGGRNQPQHF. Here the CDR3 DNA reads TGTGCCAGCAGTTGGGGAGGGCGGAATCAGCCCCAGCATTTT.

The table lists this clonotype with a few counts. The genes are TRBV6-6 and TRBJ1-5; 8 positions agree with TRBD1. Trimming took 2 bases from V and 4 from J; bases not matched to a gene: 4. The germline CDR1 and CDR2 sequences are MNHNY and SVGAGI (reference sequence). The CDR3 is 15 residues long. The CDR3 DNA is TGTGCCAGCAGTTACGGCCAGGGGGCAAATCAGCCCCAGCATTTT. Amino acids: CASSYGQGANQPQHF.

This clonotype was seen a few times. V and J are TRBV5-1 and TRBJ2-7; 7 bases fit TRBD1. The V gene's germline CDR1 is SGHRS and CDR2 YFSETQ. The length of the CDR3 is 14 residues. V trimming: 3 bases; J trimming: 4 bases; junction bases outside the gene matches: 7. The CDR3 DNA sequence: TGCGCCAGCAGCTGGGGCCACAGGGGTTACGAGCAGTACTTC. Amino acid sequence: CASSWGHRGYEQYF.

V and J are TRBV20-1 and TRBJ1-5, with a tentative D call TRBD1 (5 bases). This CDR3 has 13 amino acids. V dropped 0 bases and J dropped 6 bases, with 9 bases sitting between them. CDR1 and CDR2 (germline): DFQATT, SNEGSKA (reference sequence). The CDR3 loop is CSAREGAGQPQHF. CDR3 DNA: TGCAGTGCTAGAGAAGGGGCGGGTCAGCCCCAGCATTTT.

This clonotype appeared a few times. The V gene is TRBV12-3 or TRBV12-4, the J gene TRBJ1-5, with a tentative D call TRBD1 (5 bases). This CDR3 comprises 14 residues. V was clipped by 5 bases and J by 7 bases, with 15 bases between them. As DNA, the CDR3 is TGTGCCAGCAGTCTGGGACTCCTATTACAGCCCCAGCATTTT. It specifies CASSLGLLLQPQHF.

The rearrangement uses TRBV7-2 and TRBJ1-6; TRBD1 might be the D (5 bases). Trimming cost V 4 bases and J 7 bases, with 11 bases left between them. Germline CDR1 reads SGHTA; CDR2 reads FQGNSA. CDR3 size: 14 residues. The CDR3, as DNA: TGTGCCAGCAGCTCGGGGGGATTCAATTCACCCCTCCACTTT. Its protein product is CASSSGGFNSPLHF.

There are a few counts of this clonotype. The rearrangement uses TRBV2 and TRBJ2-1; D is tentatively TRBD1 or TRBD2 (6 bases each). The length of the CDR3 is 14 residues. The V gene's germline CDR1 is SNHLY and CDR2 FYNNEI. Deletions cut 11 bases from V and 5 bases from J, with 19 bases between. The CDR3 DNA is TGTGCCGGCCGCATGTGGGGGGCCCACAATGAGCAGTTCTTC. Translating it yields CAGRMWGAHNEQFF.

This clonotype was observed a few times. The rearrangement joins TRBV6-8 to TRBJ1-1; maybe TRBD1 (6 bases). This CDR3 region has 14 residues. CDR1 and CDR2 from the germline V gene are MNHGY and SAAAGT. The germline V and J ends were trimmed by 2 bases and 0 bases, with 7 bases remaining between them. The DNA for the CDR3 is TGTGCCAGCAGTTACCAGGGGATGAACACTGAAGCTTTCTTT. This gives the protein CASSYQGMNTEAFF.

The rearrangement joins TRBV27 to TRBJ1-2; 8 bases fit TRBD1. The ends lost 9 bases at V and 6 bases at J; junction bases unmatched: 15. CDR1 MNHEY and CDR2 SMNVEV come from the germline V gene (reference sequence). The CDR3 is 15 residues long. Here the CDR3 reads CARLIRGRGQDGYTF. CDR3 coding DNA: TGTGCCAGGTTGATCCGGGGCAGGGGGCAGGATGGCTACACCTTC.

This clonotype was detected ten times or more. This chain uses TRBV7-3 with TRBJ2-3, with D possibly matching TRBD2 (5 bases). CDR3 length: 16 amino acids. The germline V gene has CDR1 SGHTA and CDR2 FQGTGA. With 6 bases removed from V and 2 bases from J, the gap between germline ends came to 18 bases. Here the CDR3 reads CASREEGAGPTDTQYF. The CDR3 DNA reads as TGTGCCAGCAGAGAAGAGGGTGCTGGACCCACAGATACGCAGTATTTT.

In this sample, this clonotype turned up many times. The rearrangement uses TRBV7-8 and TRBJ2-1; the match to TRBD1 covers 8 bases. V dropped 5 bases and J dropped 2; count of bases not matched to a gene: 5. Germline values: CDR1 SGHVS, CDR2 FQNEAQ. The CDR3 consists of 15 residues. The CDR3 is CASSQTGEAYNEQFF. In DNA form, the CDR3 reads TGTGCCAGCAGCCAGACAGGGGAGGCCTACAATGAGCAGTTCTTC.

This clonotype was picked up a small number of times. This chain links TRBV10-1 with TRBJ2-5; D is possibly TRBD1 or TRBD2 (6 bases each). The CDR3 is made up of 14 amino acids. Germline assignment: CDR1 WNHNN and CDR2 SYGVQD (reference sequence). Between the trimmed V and J ends, which lost 6 bases and 4 bases, there was a span of 15 bases. The CDR3 loop is CASSHGGGVETQYF. The CDR3 DNA reads TGCGCCAGCAGCCATGGAGGGGGAGTAGAGACCCAGTACTTC.

As regards this clonotype: At one end, the junction sequence differs from germline, possibly due to a read error. The J gene is TRBJ1-1, the V gene TRBV7-7; D unclear. Germline V CDR1 and CDR2: SSHAT, FNYEAQ (reference sequence). The CDR3 runs 14 residues. CDR3 protein: CASSLLTADTEAFF. For the CDR3, the DNA is TGTGCTAGCAGCCTTCTGACGGCAGACACTGAAGCTTTCTTT.